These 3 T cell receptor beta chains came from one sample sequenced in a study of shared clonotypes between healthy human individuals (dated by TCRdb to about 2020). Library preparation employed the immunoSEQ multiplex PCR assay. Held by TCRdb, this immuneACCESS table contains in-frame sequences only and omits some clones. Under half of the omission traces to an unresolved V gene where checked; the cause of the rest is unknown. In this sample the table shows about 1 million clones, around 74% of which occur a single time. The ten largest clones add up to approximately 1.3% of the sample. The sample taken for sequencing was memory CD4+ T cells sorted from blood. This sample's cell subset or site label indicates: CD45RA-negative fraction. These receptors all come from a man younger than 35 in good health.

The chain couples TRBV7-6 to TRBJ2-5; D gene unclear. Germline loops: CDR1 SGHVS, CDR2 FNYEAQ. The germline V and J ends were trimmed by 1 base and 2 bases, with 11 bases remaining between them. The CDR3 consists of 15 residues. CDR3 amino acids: CASSLGQNLQETQYF. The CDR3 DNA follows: TGTGCCAGCAGCTTAGGGCAGAACTTGCAAGAGACCCAGTACTTC.

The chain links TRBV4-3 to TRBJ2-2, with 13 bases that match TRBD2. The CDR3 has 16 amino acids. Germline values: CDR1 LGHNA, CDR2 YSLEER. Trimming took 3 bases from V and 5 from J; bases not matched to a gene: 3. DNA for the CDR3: TGCGCCAGCAGCCAGGGGGGACTAGCGGGAACCGGGGAGCTGTTTTTT. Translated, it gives CASSQGGLAGTGELFF.

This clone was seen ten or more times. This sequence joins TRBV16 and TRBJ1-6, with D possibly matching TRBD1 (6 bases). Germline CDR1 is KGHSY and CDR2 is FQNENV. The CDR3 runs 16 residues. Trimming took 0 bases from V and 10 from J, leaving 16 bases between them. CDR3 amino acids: CASSQSGVTGKSPLHF. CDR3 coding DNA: TGTGCCAGCAGCCAATCGGGGGTAACAGGGAAGTCACCCCTCCACTTT.